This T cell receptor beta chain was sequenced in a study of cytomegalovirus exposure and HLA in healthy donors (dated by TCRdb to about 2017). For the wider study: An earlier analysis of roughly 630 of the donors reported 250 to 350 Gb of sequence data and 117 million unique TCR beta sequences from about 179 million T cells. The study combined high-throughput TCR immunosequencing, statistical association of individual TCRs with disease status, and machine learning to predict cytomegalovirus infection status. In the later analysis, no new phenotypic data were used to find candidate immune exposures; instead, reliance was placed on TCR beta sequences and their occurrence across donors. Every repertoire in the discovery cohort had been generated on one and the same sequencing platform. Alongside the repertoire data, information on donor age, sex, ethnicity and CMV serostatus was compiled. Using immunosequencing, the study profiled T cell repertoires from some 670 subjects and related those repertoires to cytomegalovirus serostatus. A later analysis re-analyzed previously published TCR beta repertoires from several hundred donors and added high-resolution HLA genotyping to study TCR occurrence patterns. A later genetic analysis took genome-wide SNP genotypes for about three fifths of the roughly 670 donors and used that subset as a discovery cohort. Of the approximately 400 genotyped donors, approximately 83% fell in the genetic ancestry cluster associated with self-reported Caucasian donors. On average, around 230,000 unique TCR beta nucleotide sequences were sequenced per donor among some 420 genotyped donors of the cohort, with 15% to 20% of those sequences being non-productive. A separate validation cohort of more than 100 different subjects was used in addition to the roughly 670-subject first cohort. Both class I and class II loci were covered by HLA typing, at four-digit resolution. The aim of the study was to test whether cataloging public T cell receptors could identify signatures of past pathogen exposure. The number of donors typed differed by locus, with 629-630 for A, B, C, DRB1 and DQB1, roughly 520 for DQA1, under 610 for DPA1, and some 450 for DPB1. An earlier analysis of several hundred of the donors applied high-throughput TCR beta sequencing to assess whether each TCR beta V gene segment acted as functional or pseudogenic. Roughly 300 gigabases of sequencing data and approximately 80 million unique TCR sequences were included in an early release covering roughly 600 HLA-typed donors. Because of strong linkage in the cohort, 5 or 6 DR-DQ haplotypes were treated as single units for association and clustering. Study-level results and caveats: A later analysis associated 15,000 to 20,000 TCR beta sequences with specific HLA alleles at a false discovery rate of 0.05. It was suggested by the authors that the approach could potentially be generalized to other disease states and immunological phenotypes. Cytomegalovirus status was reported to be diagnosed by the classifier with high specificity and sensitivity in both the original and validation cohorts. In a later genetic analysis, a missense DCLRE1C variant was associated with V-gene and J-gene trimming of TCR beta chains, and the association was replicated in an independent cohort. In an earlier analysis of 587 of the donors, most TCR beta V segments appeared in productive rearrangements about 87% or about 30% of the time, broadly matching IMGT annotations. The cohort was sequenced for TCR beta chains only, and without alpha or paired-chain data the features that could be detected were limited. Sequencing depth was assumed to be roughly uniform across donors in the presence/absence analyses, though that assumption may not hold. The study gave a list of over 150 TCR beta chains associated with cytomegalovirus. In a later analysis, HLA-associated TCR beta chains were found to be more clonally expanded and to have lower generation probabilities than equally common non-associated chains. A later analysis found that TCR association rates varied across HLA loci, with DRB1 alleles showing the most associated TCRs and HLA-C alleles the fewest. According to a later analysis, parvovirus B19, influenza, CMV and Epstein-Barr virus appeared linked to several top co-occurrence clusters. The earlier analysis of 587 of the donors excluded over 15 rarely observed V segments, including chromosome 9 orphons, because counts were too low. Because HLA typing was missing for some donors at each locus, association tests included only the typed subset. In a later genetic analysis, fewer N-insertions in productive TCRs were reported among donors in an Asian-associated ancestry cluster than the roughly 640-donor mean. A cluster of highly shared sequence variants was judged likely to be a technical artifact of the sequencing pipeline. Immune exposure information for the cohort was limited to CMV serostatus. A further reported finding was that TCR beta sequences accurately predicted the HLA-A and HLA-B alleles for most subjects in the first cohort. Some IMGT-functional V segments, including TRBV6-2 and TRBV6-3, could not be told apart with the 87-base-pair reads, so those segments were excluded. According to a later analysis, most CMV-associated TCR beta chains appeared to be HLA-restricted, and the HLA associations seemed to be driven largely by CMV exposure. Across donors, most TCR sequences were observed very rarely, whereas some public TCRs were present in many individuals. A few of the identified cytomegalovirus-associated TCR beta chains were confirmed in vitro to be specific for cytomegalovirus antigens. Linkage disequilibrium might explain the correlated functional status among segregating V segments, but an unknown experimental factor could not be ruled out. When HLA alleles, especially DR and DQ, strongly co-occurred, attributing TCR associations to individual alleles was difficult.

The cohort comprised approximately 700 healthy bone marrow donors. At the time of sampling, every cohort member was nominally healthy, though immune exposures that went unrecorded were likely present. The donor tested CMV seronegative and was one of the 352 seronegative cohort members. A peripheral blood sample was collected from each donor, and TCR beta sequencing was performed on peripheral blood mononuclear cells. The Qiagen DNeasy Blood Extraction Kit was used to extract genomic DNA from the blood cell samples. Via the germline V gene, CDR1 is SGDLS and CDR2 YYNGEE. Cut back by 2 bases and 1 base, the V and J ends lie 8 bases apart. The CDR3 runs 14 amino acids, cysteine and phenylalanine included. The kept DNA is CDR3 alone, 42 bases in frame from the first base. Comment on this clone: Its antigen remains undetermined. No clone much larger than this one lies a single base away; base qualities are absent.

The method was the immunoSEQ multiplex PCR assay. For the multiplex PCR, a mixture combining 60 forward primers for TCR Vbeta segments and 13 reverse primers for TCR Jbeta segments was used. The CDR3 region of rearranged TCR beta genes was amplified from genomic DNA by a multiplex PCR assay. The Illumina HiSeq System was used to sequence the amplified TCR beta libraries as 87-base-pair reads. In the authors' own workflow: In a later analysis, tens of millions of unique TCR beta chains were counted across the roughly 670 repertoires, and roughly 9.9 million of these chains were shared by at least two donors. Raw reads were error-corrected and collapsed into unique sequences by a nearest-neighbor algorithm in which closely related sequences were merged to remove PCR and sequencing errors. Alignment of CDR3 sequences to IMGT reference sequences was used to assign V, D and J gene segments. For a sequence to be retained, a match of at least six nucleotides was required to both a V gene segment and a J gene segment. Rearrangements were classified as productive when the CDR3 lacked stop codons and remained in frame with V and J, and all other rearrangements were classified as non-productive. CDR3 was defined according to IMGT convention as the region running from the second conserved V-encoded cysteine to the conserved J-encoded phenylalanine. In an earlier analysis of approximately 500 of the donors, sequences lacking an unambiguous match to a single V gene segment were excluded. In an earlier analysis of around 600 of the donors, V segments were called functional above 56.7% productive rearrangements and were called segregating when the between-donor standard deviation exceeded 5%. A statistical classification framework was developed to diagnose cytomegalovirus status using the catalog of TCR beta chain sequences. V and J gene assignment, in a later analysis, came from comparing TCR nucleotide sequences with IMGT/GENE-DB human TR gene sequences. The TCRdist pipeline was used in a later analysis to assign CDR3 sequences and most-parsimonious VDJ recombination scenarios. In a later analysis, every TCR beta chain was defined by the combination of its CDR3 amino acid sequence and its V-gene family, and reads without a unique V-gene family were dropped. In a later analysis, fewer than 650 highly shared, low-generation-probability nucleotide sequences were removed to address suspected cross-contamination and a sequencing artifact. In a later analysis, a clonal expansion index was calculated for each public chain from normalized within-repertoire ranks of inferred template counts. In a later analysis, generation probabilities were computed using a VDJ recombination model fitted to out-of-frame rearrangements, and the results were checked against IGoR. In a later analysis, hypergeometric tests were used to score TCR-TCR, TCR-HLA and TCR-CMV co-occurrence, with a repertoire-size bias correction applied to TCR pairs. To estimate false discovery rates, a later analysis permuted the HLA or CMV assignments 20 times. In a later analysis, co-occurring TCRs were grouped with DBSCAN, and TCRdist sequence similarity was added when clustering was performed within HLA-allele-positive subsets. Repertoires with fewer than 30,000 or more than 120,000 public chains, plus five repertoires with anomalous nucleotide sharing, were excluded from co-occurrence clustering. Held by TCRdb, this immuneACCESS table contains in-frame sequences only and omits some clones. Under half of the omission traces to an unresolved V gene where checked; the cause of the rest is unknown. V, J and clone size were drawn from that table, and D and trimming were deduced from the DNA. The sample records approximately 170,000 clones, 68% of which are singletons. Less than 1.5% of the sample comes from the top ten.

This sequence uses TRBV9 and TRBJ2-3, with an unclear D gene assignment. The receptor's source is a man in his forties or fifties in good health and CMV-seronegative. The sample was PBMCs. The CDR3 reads CASSVGQRTDTQYF. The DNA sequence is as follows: TGTGCCAGCAGCGTTGGGCAGCGCACAGATACGCAGTATTTT.